This entry lists 20 T cell receptor beta chains sequenced from one sample in a study of OX40 agonist ivuxolimab in advanced cancers. Repertoires were generated with immunoSEQ multiplex PCR, while TCRdb's copy carries only in-frame clones and drops some. The repertoire has about 76,000 clones, roughly 89% of them found once; the top ten carry under 0.25%. The material sequenced was CD4+ or CD8+ T cells sorted from blood, taken in a trial of the OX40 agonist ivuxolimab. The receptors come from an adult with an advanced solid tumor such as melanoma, head and neck, liver or kidney cancer.

The gene calls are TRBV2 and TRBJ2-3, with 13 bases that match TRBD2. This CDR3 has 16 amino acids. V gave up 5 bases and J gave up 6 bases; unmatched junction bases: 8. CDR1 and CDR2 (germline): SNHLY, FYNNEI. The chain's CDR3 is CASSKGMTSGGDTQYF. In nucleotides, the CDR3 is TGTGCCAGCAGTAAGGGTATGACTAGCGGGGGGGATACGCAGTATTTT.

The chain couples TRBV6-1 to TRBJ1-4, with D unclear. The CDR3 length is 14 residues. V was cut by 1 base and J by 5 bases, with 8 bases left in between. Germline V lookup: CDR1 MNHNS, CDR2 SASEGT. CDR3 sequence (DNA): TGTGCCAGCAGTGAAGGGCCGGTAAATGAAAAACTGTTTTTT. The encoded protein is CASSEGPVNEKLFF.

The DNA of the CDR3 is TGCGCCAGCAGCCAGTTTTGGACCGAAACTCCCGGGGAGCTGTTTTTT. The encoded protein is CASSQFWTETPGELFF. The chain carries TRBV4-3 and TRBJ2-2; D is uncertain. V was clipped by 3 bases and J by 6 bases, with 17 bases between them. Germline V gives CDR1 LGHNA, CDR2 YSLEER. CDR3 length: 16 residues.

The chain links TRBV10-1 to TRBJ1-4; 9 bases map to TRBD1. After removal of 8 bases from V and 6 bases from J, the junction contained 4 bases not matched to a gene. In germline, CDR1 is WNHNN, CDR2 SYGVQD (reference sequence). CDR3 length equals 13 residues. The CDR3 protein is CASGTGQDEKLFF. CDR3 coding DNA: TGCGCCAGCGGGACAGGGCAGGATGAAAAACTGTTTTTT.

The J gene is TRBJ1-5, the V gene TRBV13, with D possibly TRBD1 on 5 matching bases. Trimming stripped 4 bases from V and 6 bases from J, with 19 bases between. CDR3 length: 16 residues. The germline V gene encodes CDR1 PRHDT and CDR2 FYEKMQ (reference sequence). The CDR3 DNA reads as TGTGCCAGCAGCTCTCGCCGGGGGACCTTAGGTCAGCCCCAGCATTTT. It encodes CASSSRRGTLGQPQHF.

The chain is built from TRBV2 and TRBJ2-1; TRBD2 agrees at 8 bases. Germline V gives CDR1 SNHLY, CDR2 FYNNEI. The CDR3 extends over 14 amino acids. V was pared by 5 bases and J by 7 bases, with 7 bases of the junction left unmatched. CDR3 nucleotide sequence: TGTGCCAGCAGTAGGACAACGGGGGGGAATGAGCAGTTCTTC. This sequence encodes CASSRTTGGNEQFF.

The chain uses TRBV19 and TRBJ1-5; a weak D match, TRBD1 (5 bases). Germline V gives CDR1 LNHDA, CDR2 SQIVND (reference sequence). The CDR3 totals 15 residues. V was pared by 6 bases and J by 0 bases, with 12 bases between. The CDR3 region has the DNA TGTGCCAGTAGAGACAGACTCTTTAGCAATCAGCCCCAGCATTTT. It specifies CASRDRLFSNQPQHF.

V is TRBV6-1 and J is TRBJ2-7; TRBD1 matches at 10 bases. The CDR3 covers 13 residues. Losses at the gene ends were 10 bases for V and 7 bases for J; bases not matched to a gene: 10. Germline CDR1 reads MNHNS; CDR2 reads SASEGT. The CDR3 DNA is TGTGCCACCCGGGACAGGGGCGCGGGGGAGCAGTACTTC. Translated: CATRDRGAGEQYF.

This clone was observed once. In nucleotides, the CDR3 is TGTGCCAGCAGCTTGACAGGTTATCAGCCCCAGCATTTT. This gives the protein CASSLTGYQPQHF. This chain uses TRBV7-2 with TRBJ1-5; D possibly corresponds to TRBD1 (6 bases). Germline V gene data show CDR1 as SGHTA and CDR2 as FQGNSA. The CDR3 is 13 residues long. Trimming took off 3 bases at V and 5 bases at J, with 8 bases between the two ends.

The chain joins TRBV7-2 to TRBJ1-5, with D possibly TRBD1 on 5 matching bases. Germline V CDR1 and CDR2: SGHTA, FQGNSA. V dropped 2 bases and J dropped 3 bases, with 14 bases sitting between them. The CDR3 totals 16 residues. CDR3 region: CASSLMGQGANQPQHF. As DNA, the CDR3 is TGTGCCAGCAGCTTAATGGGGCAGGGCGCCAATCAGCCCCAGCATTTT.

The CDR3 DNA follows: TGTGCCTCCGCCGGATACAATGAGCAGTTCTTC. Protein: CASAGYNEQFF. The chain couples TRBV7-8 to TRBJ2-1; D gene ambiguous. V was clipped by 11 bases and J by 4 bases, with 9 bases between them. The CDR3 spans 11 residues. Germline V gene data show CDR1 as SGHVS and CDR2 as FQNEAQ.

The V call is TRBV10-3, the J call TRBJ2-3; 9 bases are a match to TRBD1. CDR3 length: 15 residues. J gave up 8 bases and V 3 bases, and 9 bases lay outside the gene matches. CDR1 and CDR2 (germline): ENHRY, SYGVKD. CDR3 region: CAISEFRTGEVTQYF. The DNA for the CDR3 is TGTGCCATCAGTGAATTCAGGACAGGGGAAGTTACGCAGTATTTT.

The V gene is TRBV7-9, the J gene TRBJ1-3; D remains unclear. Germline V gene sequence: CDR1 SEHNR, CDR2 FQNEAQ (reference sequence). V was trimmed by 4 bases and J by 0 bases, leaving 4 bases between them. This CDR3 is built from 13 residues. The CDR3 nucleotides read TGTGCCAGCAGCTGGGGCTCTGGAAACACCATATATTTT. Translating it yields CASSWGSGNTIYF.

The chain has TRBV27 and TRBJ2-3, with 7 bases fitting TRBD1. Germline CDR1 MNHEY, CDR2 SMNVEV (reference sequence). The CDR3 is made up of 17 amino acids. V lost 8 bases, J lost 4 bases, and 18 bases stayed unmatched. This chain's CDR3 is CASGDSPSPKRSDTQYF. CDR3 coding DNA: TGTGCCAGCGGGGACAGCCCGTCCCCAAAGAGGTCAGATACGCAGTATTTT.

The chain recombines TRBV7-9 with TRBJ1-2, with TRBD1 identical over 8 bases. The CDR3 length is 16 residues. With V trimmed by 5 bases and J by 2 bases, 10 bases remained unmatched. Germline V CDR1 and CDR2: SEHNR, FQNEAQ (reference sequence). The CDR3 nucleotides read TGTGCCAGCAGCCCCCGCCAAGACAGGGGAAACTATGGCTACACCTTC. It codes for CASSPRQDRGNYGYTF. Based on the CDR3 plus reference TRBV7-9 and TRBJ1-2, the full variable domain is DTGVSQNPRHKITKRGQNVTFRCDPISEHNRLYWYRQTLGQGPEFLTYFQNEAQLEKSRLLSDRFSAERPKGSFSTLEIQRTEQGDSAMYLCASSPRQDRGNYGYTFGSGTRLTVV.

This clone was found once. The rearrangement uses TRBV7-3 and TRBJ2-6; no clear D. Germline V CDR1 and CDR2: SGHTA, FQGTGA. The CDR3 runs to 15 residues. With 5 bases removed from V and 0 bases from J, the gap between germline ends came to 8 bases. CDR3 nucleotides: TGTGCCAGCAGCCCCCTTACCTCTGGGGCCAACGTCCTGACTTTC. Its translation: CASSPLTSGANVLTF.

The chain has TRBV15 and TRBJ2-5, with 7 positions matching TRBD2. With 5 bases clipped from V and 1 base from J, the junction kept 4 bases outside the gene matches. Germline V lookup: CDR1 LNHNV, CDR2 YYDKDF (reference sequence). The CDR3 consists of 14 residues. CDR3: CATSPRTSQETQYF. The CDR3 bases are TGTGCCACCAGCCCCAGGACTAGCCAAGAGACCCAGTACTTC.

The chain uses TRBV10-3 and TRBJ1-1; D unclear. The germline V gene has CDR1 ENHRY and CDR2 SYGVKD. The V end lost 0 bases, the J end lost 1 base, and 12 bases lay between the germline ends. The CDR3 sequence is 16 residues long. CDR3 coding DNA: TGTGCCATCAGTGAGTCAAAGCAAGACGGGAACACTGAAGCTTTCTTT. Its translation is CAISESKQDGNTEAFF.

V gene TRBV10-3 combines with J gene TRBJ1-2; perhaps TRBD1 as D (5 bases). Trimming stripped 6 bases from V and 6 bases from J, with 11 bases between. Looked up from germline, CDR1 is ENHRY and CDR2 is SYGVKD. The CDR3 is 12 residues long. CDR3 DNA sequence: TGTGCCATCAGCCGCGACAGCCATGGCTACACCTTC. It codes for CAISRDSHGYTF.

The V and J genes are TRBV7-9 and TRBJ2-3, with 10 bases lining up with TRBD2. CDR1 and CDR2 from the germline V gene are SEHNR and FQNEAQ (reference sequence). The CDR3 is 18 residues long. V shed 5 bases, J shed 5 bases, and the junction held 16 bases outside the gene matches. CDR3 residues: CASSEHRSSGSGGDTQYF. As DNA, the CDR3 is TGTGCCAGCAGCGAGCATAGATCTAGCGGGAGTGGTGGAGATACGCAGTATTTT.